The 14 T cell receptor beta chains listed next were all sequenced from one sample in a study of blood T cell repertoires in COVID-19. Clones were read by immunoSEQ multiplex PCR, and TCRdb kept only the in-frame ones, dropping some. The sample records around 25,000 clones, over 75% being singletons. The source material was peripheral blood. These TCRs come from a woman of 80 years or more with acute or convalescent COVID-19.

This clone appeared once. V is TRBV30 and J is TRBJ1-2; possible D gene TRBD1, 5 bases. This CDR3 region has 12 residues. The germline V gene encodes CDR1 GTSNPN and CDR2 SVGIG (reference sequence). Trimming pared 5 bases from V and 4 bases from J, leaving 11 bases between. The CDR3 here is CAWSGLRYGYTF. The DNA of the CDR3 is TGTGCCTGGTCGGGACTACGCTATGGCTACACCTTC.

This clone appeared a few times. The V call is TRBV18, the J call TRBJ2-5, with D unresolved. The germline CDR1 and CDR2 sequences are KGHSH and LQKENI. This CDR3 has 16 residues. V gave up 4 bases and J gave up 2 bases, with 17 bases separating them. CDR3 residues: CASSRESPLKQETQYF. The CDR3, as DNA: TGTGCCAGCTCACGAGAGAGTCCTTTAAAACAAGAGACCCAGTACTTC. Full variable domain (missing parts from reference TRBV18 and TRBJ2-5): NAGVMQNPRHLVRRRGQEARLRCSPMKGHSHVYWYRQLPEEGLKFMVYLQKENIIDESGMPKERFSAEFPKEGPSILRIQQVVRGDSAAYFCASSRESPLKQETQYFGPGTRLLVL.

This clone was seen once. The chain combines TRBV18 with TRBJ1-1; no clear D. Germline V gene sequence: CDR1 KGHSH, CDR2 LQKENI. The CDR3 is 12 residues long. Deletions cut 3 bases from V and 6 bases from J, with 8 bases between. CDR3 nucleotide sequence: TGTGCCAGCTCACCGACTGAGTCTGAAGCTTTCTTT. Amino acid sequence: CASSPTESEAFF.

The V gene is TRBV5-6, the J gene TRBJ2-4; 8 bases fit TRBD2. Germline CDR1 reads SGHDT; CDR2 reads YYEEEE. The CDR3 length is 14 residues. Unmatched junction bases numbered 3, after V lost 0 bases and J lost 7 bases. CDR3 bases: TGTGCCAGCAGCTTGGGGGTAGCGGGGAACATTCAGTACTTC. Translation: CASSLGVAGNIQYF. Drawing the rest from reference TRBV5-6 and TRBJ2-4, the complete variable domain is DAGVTQSPTHLIKTRGQQVTLRCSPKSGHDTVSWYQQALGQGPQFIFQYYEEEERQRGNFPDRFSGHQFPNYSSELNVNALLLGDSALYLCASSLGVAGNIQYFGAGTRLSVL.

This sequence joins TRBV18 and TRBJ1-4, with TRBD1 matching over 7 bases. In germline, CDR1 is KGHSH, CDR2 LQKENI. The CDR3 spans 14 residues. V trimming: 5 bases; J trimming: 4 bases; junction bases outside the gene matches: 4. The CDR3 coding sequence is TGTGCCAGCTCAAAGGGGGCGGATAATGAAAAACTGTTTTTT. Residues: CASSKGADNEKLFF.

This chain links TRBV24-1 with TRBJ2-1; 13 bases align to TRBD2. The CDR3 is 17 residues long. V gave up 4 bases and J gave up 2 bases; unmatched junction bases: 4. Per germline, CDR1 KGHDR and CDR2 SFDVKD. In nucleotides, the CDR3 is TGTGCCACCAGTGACCGGACTAGCGGGAGAGCCTACAATGAGCAGTTCTTC. Translation gives CATSDRTSGRAYNEQFF.

The chain links TRBV15 to TRBJ1-5, with TRBD1 matching over 7 bases. The trim removed 4 bases at V and 2 bases at J, leaving 14 bases unmatched. The length of the CDR3 is 18 residues. Germline CDR1 LNHNV, CDR2 YYDKDF (reference sequence). Written as DNA, the CDR3 is TGTGCCACCAGCATAGGCCCCGAAGGGGGCAGGGGCAATCAGCCCCAGCATTTT. It codes for CATSIGPEGGRGNQPQHF.

V is TRBV5-1 and J is TRBJ1-4; D may be TRBD1 (6 bases). This CDR3 has 14 residues. V gave up 4 bases and J gave up 4 bases, with 11 bases separating them. Germline V gene sequence: CDR1 SGHRS, CDR2 YFSETQ. CDR3 nucleotides: TGCGCCAGCAGCCCAGGGGATATTAATGAAAAACTGTTTTTT. It encodes CASSPGDINEKLFF.

The chain couples TRBV24-1 to TRBJ2-1, with 8 nucleotides matching TRBD2. The CDR3 length is 15 residues. V lost 7 bases and J lost 8; bases outside the gene matches: 12. Germline-derived CDR1 and CDR2 are KGHDR and SFDVKD. The DNA for the CDR3 is TGTGCCACCAGCCCCGGGGGGGGCGTTTTGGATGAGCAGTTCTTC. Translation gives CATSPGGGVLDEQFF.

The gene calls are TRBV20-1 and TRBJ2-1; 7 nucleotides agree with TRBD2. The length of the CDR3 is 14 residues. The germline gives CDR1 DFQATT, CDR2 SNEGSKA (reference sequence). The trim removed 3 bases at V and 0 bases at J, leaving 2 bases unmatched. The CDR3 bases are TGCAGTGCTAGTGGCGGGAGCTCCTACAATGAGCAGTTCTTC. This encodes CSASGGSSYNEQFF.

The chain is built from TRBV6-2 or TRBV6-3 and TRBJ1-2, with TRBD1 matching 7 bases. Trimming cost V 4 bases and J 2 bases; bases outside gene matches: 7. Germline V lookup: CDR1 MNHEY, CDR2 SVGEGT. CDR3 length equals 15 residues. CDR3 coding DNA: TGTGCCAGCAGTTTGATCGGGACAGCAAACTATGGCTACACCTTC. The encoded protein is CASSLIGTANYGYTF.

This chain links TRBV3-1 (or the pseudogene TRBV3-2) with TRBJ1-2; the match to TRBD1 covers 7 bases. Trimming took 1 base from V and 7 from J; bases not matched to a gene: 3. CDR3 length: 13 amino acids. Germline V gene data show CDR1 as LGHDT and CDR2 as YNNKEL (reference sequence). CDR3 in amino acids: CASSQVRQGGYTF. The CDR3 DNA is TGTGCCAGCAGCCAAGTTCGACAGGGTGGCTACACCTTC.

In this sample, this clone is medium-sized (0.01 to 0.1%). The chain has TRBV3-1 (or the pseudogene TRBV3-2) and TRBJ2-2, with D tentatively TRBD2 (6 bases). Germline V CDR1 and CDR2: LGHDT, YNNKEL (reference sequence). V was trimmed by 7 bases and J by 0 bases, leaving 15 bases between them. The CDR3 is 16 amino acids. In DNA form, the CDR3 reads TGTGCCAGCATCAAGTCGGGGGTGGCGAACACCGGGGAGCTGTTTTTT. Amino acids: CASIKSGVANTGELFF.

The V call is TRBV9, the J call TRBJ1-2; TRBD1 might be the D (6 bases). Trimming left V 0 bases short and J 2 bases short, with 11 bases between. The CDR3 consists of 15 residues. Germline V gives CDR1 SGDLS, CDR2 YYNGEE. The chain's CDR3 is CASSVEQGTNYGYTF. The CDR3 DNA reads TGTGCCAGCAGCGTAGAACAGGGAACAAACTATGGCTACACCTTC. The full variable domain, with the rest looked up from reference TRBV9 and TRBJ1-2, is DSGVTQTPKHLITATGQRVTLRCSPRSGDLSVYWYQQSLDQGLQFLIQYYNGEERAKGNILERFSAQQFPDLHSELNLSSLELGDSALYFCASSVEQGTNYGYTFGSGTRLTVV.